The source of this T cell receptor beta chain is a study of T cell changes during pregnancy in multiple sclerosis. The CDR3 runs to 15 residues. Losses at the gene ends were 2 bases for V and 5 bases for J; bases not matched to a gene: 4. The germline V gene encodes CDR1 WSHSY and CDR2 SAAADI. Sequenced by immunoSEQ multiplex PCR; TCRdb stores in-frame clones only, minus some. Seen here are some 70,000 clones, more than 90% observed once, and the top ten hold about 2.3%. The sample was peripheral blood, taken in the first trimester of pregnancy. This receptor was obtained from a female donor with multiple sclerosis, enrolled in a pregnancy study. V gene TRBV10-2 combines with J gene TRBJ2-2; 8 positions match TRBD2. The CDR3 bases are TGCGCCAGCAGTGAGGGGACTAGTAGGACCGGGGAGCTGTTTTTT. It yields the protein CASSEGTSRTGELFF.